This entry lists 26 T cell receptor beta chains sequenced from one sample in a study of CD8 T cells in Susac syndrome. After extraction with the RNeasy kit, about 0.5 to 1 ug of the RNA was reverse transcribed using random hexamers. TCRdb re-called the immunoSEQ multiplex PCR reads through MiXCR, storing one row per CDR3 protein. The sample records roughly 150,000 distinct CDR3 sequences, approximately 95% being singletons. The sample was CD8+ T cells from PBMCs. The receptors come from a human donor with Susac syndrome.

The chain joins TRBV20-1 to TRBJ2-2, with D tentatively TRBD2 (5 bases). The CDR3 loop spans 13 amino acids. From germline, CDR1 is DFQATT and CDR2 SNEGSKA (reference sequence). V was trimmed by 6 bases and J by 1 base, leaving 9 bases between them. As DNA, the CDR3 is TGCAGTGCCGGACGGGAGAACACCGGGGAGCTGTTTTTT. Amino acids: CSAGRENTGELFF.

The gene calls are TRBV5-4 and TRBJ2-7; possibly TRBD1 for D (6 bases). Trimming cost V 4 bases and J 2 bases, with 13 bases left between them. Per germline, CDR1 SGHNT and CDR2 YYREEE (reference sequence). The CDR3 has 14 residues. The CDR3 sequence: CASSPRDNPYEQYF. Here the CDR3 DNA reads TGTGCCAGCAGCCCCCGGGACAACCCCTACGAGCAGTACTTC.

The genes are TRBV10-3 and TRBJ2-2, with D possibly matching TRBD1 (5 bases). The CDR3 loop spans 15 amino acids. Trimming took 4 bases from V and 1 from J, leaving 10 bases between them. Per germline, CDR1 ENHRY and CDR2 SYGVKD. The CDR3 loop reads CAISGLQGNTGELFF. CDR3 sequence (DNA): TGTGCCATCAGTGGCCTTCAGGGGAACACCGGGGAGCTGTTTTTT.

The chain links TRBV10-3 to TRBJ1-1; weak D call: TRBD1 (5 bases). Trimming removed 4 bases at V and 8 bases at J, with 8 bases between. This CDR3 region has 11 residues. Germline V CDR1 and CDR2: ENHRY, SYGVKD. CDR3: CAISAGSEAFF. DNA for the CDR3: TGTGCCATCAGTGCAGGGAGCGAAGCTTTCTTT.

The CDR3 DNA follows: TGTGCCAGCAGCGAGTGGGGGAGTGACACAGATACGCAGTATTTT. It is translated as CASSEWGSDTDTQYF. The rearrangement joins TRBV9 to TRBJ2-3; D may match TRBD1 or TRBD2 (5 bases each). V lost 3 bases and J 2 bases, leaving 13 bases between the germline ends. The germline gives CDR1 SGDLS, CDR2 YYNGEE. This CDR3 region has 15 residues.

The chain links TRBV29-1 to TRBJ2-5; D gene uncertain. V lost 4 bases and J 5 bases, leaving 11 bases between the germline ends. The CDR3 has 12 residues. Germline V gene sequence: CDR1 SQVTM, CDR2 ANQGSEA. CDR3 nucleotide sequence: TGCAGCGTTGTGGGTTCCGGGGAGACCCAGTACTTC. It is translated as CSVVGSGETQYF.

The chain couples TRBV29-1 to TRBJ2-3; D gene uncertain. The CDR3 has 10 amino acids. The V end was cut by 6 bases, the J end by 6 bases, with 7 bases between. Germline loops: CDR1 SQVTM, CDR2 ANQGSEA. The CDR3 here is CSVLWDTQYF. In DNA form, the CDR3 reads TGCAGCGTACTTTGGGATACGCAGTATTTT.

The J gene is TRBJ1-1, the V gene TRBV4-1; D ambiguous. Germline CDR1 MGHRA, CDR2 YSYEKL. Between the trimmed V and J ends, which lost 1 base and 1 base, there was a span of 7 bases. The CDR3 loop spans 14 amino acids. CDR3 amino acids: CASSQVTGNTEAFF. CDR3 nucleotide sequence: TGCGCCAGCAGCCAAGTTACGGGGAACACTGAAGCTTTCTTT.

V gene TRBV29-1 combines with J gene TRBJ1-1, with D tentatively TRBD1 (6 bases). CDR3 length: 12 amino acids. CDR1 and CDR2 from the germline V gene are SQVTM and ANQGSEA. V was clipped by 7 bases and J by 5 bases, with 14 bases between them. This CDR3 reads CSALTGGTEAFF. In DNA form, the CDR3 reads TGCAGCGCTCTGACAGGAGGAACTGAAGCTTTCTTT.

This CDR3 is CASSLIHGETQYF. In DNA form, the CDR3 reads TGTGCCAGCAGCTTGATACACGGGGAGACCCAGTACTTC. V gene TRBV11-2 combines with J gene TRBJ2-5; D is undetermined. V gave up 3 bases and J gave up 5 bases, with 10 bases separating them. Germline V gene lookup returns CDR1 SGHAT and CDR2 FQNNGV. This CDR3 has 13 amino acids.

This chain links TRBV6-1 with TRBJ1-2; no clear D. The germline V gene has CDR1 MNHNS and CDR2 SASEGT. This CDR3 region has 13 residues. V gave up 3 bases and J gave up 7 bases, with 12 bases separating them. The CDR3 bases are TGTGCCAGCAGTGAGGAGGGAGGCGGTGGCTACACCTTC. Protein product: CASSEEGGGGYTF.

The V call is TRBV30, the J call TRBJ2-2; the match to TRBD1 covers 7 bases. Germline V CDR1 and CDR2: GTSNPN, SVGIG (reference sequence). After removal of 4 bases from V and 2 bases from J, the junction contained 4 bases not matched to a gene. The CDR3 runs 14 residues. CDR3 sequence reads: CAWTQGLNTGELFF. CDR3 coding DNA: TGTGCCTGGACACAGGGGCTTAACACCGGGGAGCTGTTTTTT.

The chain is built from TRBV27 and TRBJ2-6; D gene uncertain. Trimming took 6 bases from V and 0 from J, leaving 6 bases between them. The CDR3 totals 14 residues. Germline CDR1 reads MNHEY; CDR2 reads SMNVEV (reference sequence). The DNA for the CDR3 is TGTGCCAGCAGGGTCGGCTCTGGGGCCAACGTCCTGACTTTC. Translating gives CASRVGSGANVLTF.

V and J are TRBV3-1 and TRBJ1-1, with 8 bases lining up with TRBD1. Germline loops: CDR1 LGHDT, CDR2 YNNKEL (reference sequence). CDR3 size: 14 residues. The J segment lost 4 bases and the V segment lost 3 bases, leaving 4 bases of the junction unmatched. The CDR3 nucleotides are TGTGCCAGCAGCCAGTGGACAGGGCCCACTGAAGCTTTCTTT. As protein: CASSQWTGPTEAFF.

The CDR3 sequence is CASSESQGNQPQHF. The CDR3, as DNA: TGTGCCAGCAGTGAATCACAGGGGAATCAGCCCCAGCATTTT. The chain couples TRBV6-4 to TRBJ1-5; 7 bases map to TRBD1. Germline assignment: CDR1 MRHNA and CDR2 SNTAGT. V lost 3 bases, J lost 4 bases, and 3 bases stayed unmatched. This CDR3 is built from 14 residues.

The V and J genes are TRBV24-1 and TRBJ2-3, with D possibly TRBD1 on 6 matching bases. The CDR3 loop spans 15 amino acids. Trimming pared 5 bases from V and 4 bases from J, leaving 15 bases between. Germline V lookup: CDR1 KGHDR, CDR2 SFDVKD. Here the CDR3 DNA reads TGTGCCACCAGTGCCGGGACATATTTCGCAGATACGCAGTATTTT. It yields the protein CATSAGTYFADTQYF.

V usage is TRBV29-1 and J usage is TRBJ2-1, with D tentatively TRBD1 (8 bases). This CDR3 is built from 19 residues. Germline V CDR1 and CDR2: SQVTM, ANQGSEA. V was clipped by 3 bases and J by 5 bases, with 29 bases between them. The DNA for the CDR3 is TGCAGCGTTGAGTACCAGGGGGCGGCGGGAGTACCGTATAACAATGAGCAGTTCTTC. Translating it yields CSVEYQGAAGVPYNNEQFF.

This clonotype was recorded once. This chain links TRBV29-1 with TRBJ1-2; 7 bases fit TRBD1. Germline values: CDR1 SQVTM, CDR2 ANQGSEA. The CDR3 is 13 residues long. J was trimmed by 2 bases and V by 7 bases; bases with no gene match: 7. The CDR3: CSAWTGPNYGYTF. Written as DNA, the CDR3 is TGCAGCGCCTGGACAGGACCGAACTATGGCTACACCTTC.

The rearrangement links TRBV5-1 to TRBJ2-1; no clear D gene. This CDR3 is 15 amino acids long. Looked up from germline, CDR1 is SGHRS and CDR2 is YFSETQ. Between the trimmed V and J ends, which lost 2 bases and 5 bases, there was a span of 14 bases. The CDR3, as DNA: TGCGCCAGCAGCTTCCAGGCGAACCAAAACAATGAGCAGTTCTTC. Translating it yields CASSFQANQNNEQFF.

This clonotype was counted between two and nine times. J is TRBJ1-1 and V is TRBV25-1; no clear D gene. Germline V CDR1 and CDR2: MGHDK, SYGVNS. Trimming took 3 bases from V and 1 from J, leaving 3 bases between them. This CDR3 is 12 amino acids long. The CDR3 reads CASSEANTEAFF. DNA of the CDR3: TGTGCCAGCAGTGAGGCGAACACTGAAGCTTTCTTT.

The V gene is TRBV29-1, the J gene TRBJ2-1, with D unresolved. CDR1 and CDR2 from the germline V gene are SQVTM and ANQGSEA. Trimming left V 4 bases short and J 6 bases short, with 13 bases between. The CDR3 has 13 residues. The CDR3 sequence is CSVAQDTGNEQFF. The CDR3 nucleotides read TGCAGCGTTGCTCAGGATACGGGCAATGAGCAGTTCTTC.

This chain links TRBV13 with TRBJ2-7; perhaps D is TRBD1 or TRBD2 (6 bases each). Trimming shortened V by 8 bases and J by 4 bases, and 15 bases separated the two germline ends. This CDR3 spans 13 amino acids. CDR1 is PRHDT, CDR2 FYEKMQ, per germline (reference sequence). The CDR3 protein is CASREKGGYEQYF. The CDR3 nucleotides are TGTGCCAGCCGGGAGAAGGGGGGATACGAGCAGTACTTC. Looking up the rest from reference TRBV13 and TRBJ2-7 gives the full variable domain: AAGVIQSPRHLIKEKRETATLKCYPIPRHDTVYWYQQGPGQDPQFLISFYEKMQSDKGSIPDRFSAQQFSDYHSELNMSSLELGDSALYFCASREKGGYEQYFGPGTRLTVT.

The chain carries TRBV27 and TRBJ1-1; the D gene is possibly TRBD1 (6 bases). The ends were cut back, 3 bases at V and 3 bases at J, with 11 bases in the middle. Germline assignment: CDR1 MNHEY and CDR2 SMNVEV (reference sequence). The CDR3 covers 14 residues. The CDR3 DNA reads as TGTGCCAGCAGTTTCCAGGGGTCGTACACTGAAGCTTTCTTT. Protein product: CASSFQGSYTEAFF.

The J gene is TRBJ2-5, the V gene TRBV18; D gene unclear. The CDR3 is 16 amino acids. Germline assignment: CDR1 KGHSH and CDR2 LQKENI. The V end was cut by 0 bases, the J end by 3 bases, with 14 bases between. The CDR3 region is CASSPPGFEWEETQYF. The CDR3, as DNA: TGTGCCAGCTCACCACCAGGGTTCGAGTGGGAAGAGACCCAGTACTTC.

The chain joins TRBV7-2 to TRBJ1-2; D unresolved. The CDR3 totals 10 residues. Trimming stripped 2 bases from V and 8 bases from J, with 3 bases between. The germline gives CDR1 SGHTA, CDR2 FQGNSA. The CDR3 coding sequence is TGTGCCAGCAGCTTAAAGGGCTACACCTTC. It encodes CASSLKGYTF.

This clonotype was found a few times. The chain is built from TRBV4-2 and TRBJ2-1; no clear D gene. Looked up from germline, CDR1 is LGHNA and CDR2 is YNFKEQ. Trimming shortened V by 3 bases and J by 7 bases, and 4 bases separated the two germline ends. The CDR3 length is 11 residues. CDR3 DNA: TGTGCCAGCAGCCAGAATAATGAGCAGTTCTTC. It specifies CASSQNNEQFF.